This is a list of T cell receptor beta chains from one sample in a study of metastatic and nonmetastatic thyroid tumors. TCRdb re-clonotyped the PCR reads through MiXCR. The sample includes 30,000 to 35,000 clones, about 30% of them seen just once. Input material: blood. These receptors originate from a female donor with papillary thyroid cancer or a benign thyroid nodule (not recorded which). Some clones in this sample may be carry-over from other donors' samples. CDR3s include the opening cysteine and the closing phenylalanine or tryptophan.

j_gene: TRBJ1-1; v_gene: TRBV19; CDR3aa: CASSQDRDTEAFF
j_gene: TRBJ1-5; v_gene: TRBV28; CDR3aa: CASGPWGVGGGSNQPQHF
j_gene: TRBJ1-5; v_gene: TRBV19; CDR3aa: CASSMRGQIDQPQHF
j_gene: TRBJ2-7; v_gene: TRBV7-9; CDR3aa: CASSTFGASYEQYF
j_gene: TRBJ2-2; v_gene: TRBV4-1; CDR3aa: CASSQEQLAYTGELFF
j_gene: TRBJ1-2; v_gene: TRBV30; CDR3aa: CARHPGTGNGYTF
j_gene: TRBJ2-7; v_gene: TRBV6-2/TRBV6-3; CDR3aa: CASSYSAGGSYEQYF
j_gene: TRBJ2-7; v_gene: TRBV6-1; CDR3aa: CASSPGLLGYEQYF
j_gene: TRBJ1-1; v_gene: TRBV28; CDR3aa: CPSSFPQGWSTEAFF
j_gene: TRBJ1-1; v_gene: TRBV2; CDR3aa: CASSEEGLVLWVANTEAFF
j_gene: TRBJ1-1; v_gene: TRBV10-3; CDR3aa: CAIRHSAGVDTEAFF